This T cell receptor (beta chain) originates from a study of T cell responses to AZD1222 COVID-19 vaccine. The CDR3 is 16 residues long. The V gene end was trimmed by 5 bases and the J gene end by 5 bases; junction bases not matched to a gene: 14. Per the germline V gene, CDR1 is SGHNT and CDR2 is YENEEA. This clone has a handful of counts. Repertoires were generated with immunoSEQ multiplex PCR, while TCRdb's copy carries only in-frame clones and drops some. Altogether more than 85,000 clones are present, 92% being singletons, with the ten largest covering under 10%. The chain combines TRBV11-3 with TRBJ1-2, with TRBD1 matching 7 bases. The sequences come from peripheral blood, collected on day 0 of AZD1222 vaccination. The sequence derives from an adult in good health. The CDR3 nucleotides are TGTGCCAGCAGCCCAGAGGGGAGGGACAGCAGTTATGGCTACACCTTC. Protein product: CASSPEGRDSSYGYTF. The full variable domain, with the rest looked up from reference TRBV11-3 and TRBJ1-2, is EAGVVQSPRYKIIEKKQPVAFWCNPISGHNTLYWYLQNLGQGPELLIRYENEEAVDDSQLPKDRFSAERLKGVDSTLKIQPAELGDSAVYLCASSPEGRDSSYGYTFGSGTRLTVV.